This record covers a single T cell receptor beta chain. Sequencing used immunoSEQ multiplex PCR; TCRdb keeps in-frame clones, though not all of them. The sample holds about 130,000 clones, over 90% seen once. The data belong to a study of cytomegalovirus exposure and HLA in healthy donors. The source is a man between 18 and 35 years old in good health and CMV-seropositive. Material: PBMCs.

CDR3: CSVEGQGSNQPQHF. For the CDR3, the DNA is TGCAGCGTAGAGGGACAGGGAAGCAATCAGCCCCAGCATTTT. The V gene is TRBV29-1, the J gene TRBJ1-5, with 9 bases that match TRBD1. Trimming took 6 bases from V and 1 from J; bases not matched to a gene: 4. The CDR3 totals 14 residues. Germline V gene sequence: CDR1 SQVTM, CDR2 ANQGSEA.